The T cell receptor beta chain described here comes from a study of T-cell memory formation after mild COVID-19. In the study overall: Largely, TCR clusters stayed within a single donor. General study findings and limits: Shrinking CD4+ clones resided mostly in CM and EM, and CD8+ ones in EMRA.

With 5 bases removed from V and 2 bases from J, the gap between germline ends came to 7 bases. CDR3 size: 14 residues. This clonotype appeared a few times. Its cognate antigen is unknown. Using constant-segment primers, 5'RACE produced TCR alpha and TCR beta cDNA libraries carrying sample barcodes and UMIs. TCRdb re-derived calls from the 5' RACE reads in MiXCR, one entry per CDR3 protein. The sample has hundreds of thousands of distinct CDR3 sequences; over 15% are singletons. The TCR was taken from an adult woman who had mild COVID-19 (a few samples of this study predate the infection). Cell type and time point are not known. Sequencing was performed on PBMCs or a T cell subset sorted from them (not recorded which). The genes are TRBV12-3 or TRBV12-4 and TRBJ2-6; D unclear. The CDR3 loop is CASSQRTGANVLTF. CDR3 sequence (DNA): TGTGCCAGCAGTCAAAGGACTGGGGCCAACGTCCTGACTTTC.